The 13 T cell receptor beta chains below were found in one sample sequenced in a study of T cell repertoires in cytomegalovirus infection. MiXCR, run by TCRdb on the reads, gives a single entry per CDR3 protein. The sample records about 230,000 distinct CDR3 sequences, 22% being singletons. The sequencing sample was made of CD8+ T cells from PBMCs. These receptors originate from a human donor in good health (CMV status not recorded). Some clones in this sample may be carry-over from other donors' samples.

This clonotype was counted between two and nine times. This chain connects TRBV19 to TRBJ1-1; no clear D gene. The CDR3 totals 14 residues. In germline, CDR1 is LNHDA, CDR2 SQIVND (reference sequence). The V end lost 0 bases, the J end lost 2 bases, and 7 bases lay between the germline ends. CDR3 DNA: TGTGCCAGTAGTATAGAAGGCCTAAACACTGAAGCTTTCTTT. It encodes CASSIEGLNTEAFF.

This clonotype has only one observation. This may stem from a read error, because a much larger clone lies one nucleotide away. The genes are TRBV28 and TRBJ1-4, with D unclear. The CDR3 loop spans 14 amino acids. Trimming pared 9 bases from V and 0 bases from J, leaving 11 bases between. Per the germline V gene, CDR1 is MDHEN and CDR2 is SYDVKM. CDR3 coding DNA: TGTGCCAGAAGCCTTTCTTCAACTAATGAAAAACTGTTTTTT. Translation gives CARSLSSTNEKLFF. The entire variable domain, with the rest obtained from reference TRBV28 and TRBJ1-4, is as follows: DVKVTQSSRYLVKRTGEKVFLECVQDMDHENMFWYRQDPGLGLRLIYFSYDVKMKEKGDIPEGYSVSREKKERFSLILESASTNQTSMYLCARSLSSTNEKLFFGSGTQLSVL.

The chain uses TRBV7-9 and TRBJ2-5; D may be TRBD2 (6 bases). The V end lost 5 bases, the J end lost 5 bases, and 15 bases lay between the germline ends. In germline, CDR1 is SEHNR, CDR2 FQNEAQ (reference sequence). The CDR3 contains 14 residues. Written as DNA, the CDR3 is TGTGCCAGCAGCCCGACTAGTTTGCAGGAGACCCAGTACTTC. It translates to CASSPTSLQETQYF.

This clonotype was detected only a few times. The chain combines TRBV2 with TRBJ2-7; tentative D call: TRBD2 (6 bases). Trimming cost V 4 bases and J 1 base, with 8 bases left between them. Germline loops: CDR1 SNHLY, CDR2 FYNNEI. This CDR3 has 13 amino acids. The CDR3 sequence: CASSVEGSYEQYF. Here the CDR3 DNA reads TGTGCCAGCAGTGTGGAGGGGTCCTACGAGCAGTACTTC.

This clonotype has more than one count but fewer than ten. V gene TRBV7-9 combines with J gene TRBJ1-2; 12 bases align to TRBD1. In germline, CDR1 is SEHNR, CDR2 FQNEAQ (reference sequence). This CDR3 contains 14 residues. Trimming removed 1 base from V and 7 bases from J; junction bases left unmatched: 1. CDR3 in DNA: TGTGCCAGCAGCTTAGGGGACAGGGGGCTTGGCTACACCTTC. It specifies CASSLGDRGLGYTF. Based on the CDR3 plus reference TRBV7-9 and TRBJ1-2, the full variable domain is DTGVSQNPRHKITKRGQNVTFRCDPISEHNRLYWYRQTLGQGPEFLTYFQNEAQLEKSRLLSDRFSAERPKGSFSTLEIQRTEQGDSAMYLCASSLGDRGLGYTFGSGTRLTVV.

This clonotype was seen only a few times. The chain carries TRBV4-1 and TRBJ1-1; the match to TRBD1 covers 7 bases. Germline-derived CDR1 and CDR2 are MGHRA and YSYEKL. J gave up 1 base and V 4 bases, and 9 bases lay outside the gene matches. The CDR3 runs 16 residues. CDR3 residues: CASSPPRQGSNTEAFF. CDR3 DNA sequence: TGCGCCAGCAGCCCCCCCCGACAGGGTTCGAACACTGAAGCTTTCTTT.

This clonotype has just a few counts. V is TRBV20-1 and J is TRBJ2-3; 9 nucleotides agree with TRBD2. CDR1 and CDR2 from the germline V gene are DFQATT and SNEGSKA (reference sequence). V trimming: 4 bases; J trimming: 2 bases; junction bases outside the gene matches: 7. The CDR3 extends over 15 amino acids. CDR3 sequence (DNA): TGCAGTGCTACCAAGTTAGCGGGGGACACAGATACGCAGTATTTT. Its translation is CSATKLAGDTDTQYF.

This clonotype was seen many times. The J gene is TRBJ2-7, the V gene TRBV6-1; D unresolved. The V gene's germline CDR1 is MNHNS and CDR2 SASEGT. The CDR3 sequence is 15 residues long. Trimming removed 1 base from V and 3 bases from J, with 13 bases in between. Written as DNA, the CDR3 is TGTGCCAGCAGTGAAGGATTCTCGGGTGACTACGAGCAGTACTTC. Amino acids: CASSEGFSGDYEQYF.

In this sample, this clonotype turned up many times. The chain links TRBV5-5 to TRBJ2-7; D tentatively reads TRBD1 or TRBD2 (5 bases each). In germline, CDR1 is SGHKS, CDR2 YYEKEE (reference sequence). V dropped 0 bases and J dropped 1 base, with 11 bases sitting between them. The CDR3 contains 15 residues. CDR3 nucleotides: TGTGCCAGCAGCTTGGCCGGGACGGAATCCTACGAGCAGTACTTC. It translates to CASSLAGTESYEQYF.

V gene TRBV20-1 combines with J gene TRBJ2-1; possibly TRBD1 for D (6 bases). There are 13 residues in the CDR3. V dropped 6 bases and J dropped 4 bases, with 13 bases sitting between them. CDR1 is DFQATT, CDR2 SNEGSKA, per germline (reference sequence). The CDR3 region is CSAPGTLYNEQFF. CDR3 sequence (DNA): TGCAGTGCCCCCGGGACACTTTACAATGAGCAGTTCTTC.

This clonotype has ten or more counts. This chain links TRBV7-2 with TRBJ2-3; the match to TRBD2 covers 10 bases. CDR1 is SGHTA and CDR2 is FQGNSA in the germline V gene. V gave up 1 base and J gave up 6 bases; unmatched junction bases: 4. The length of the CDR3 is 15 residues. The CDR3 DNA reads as TGTGCCAGCAGCTTAGTAGCGGGGGGCCCGGATACGCAGTATTTT. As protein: CASSLVAGGPDTQYF. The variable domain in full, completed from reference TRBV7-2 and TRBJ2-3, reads GAGVSQSPSNKVTEKGKDVELRCDPISGHTALYWYRQSLGQGLEFLIYFQGNSAPDKSGLPSDRFSAERTGGSVSTLTIQRTQQEDSAVYLCASSLVAGGPDTQYFGPGTRLTVL.

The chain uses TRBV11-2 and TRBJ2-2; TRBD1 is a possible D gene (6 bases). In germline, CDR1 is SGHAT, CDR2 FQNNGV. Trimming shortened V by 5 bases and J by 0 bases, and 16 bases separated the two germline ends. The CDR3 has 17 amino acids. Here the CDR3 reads CASSTTGSTANTGELFF. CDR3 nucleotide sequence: TGTGCCAGCAGCACAACAGGGAGTACCGCGAACACCGGGGAGCTGTTTTTT.

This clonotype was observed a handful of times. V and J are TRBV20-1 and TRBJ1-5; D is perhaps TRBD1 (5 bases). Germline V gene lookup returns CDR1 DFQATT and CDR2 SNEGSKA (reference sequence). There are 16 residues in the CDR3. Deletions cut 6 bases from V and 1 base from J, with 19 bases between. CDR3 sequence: CSASTFGGMSNQPQHF. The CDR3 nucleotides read TGCAGTGCCTCAACGTTCGGGGGAATGAGCAATCAGCCCCAGCATTTT.